This T cell receptor (beta chain) was obtained from a study of T cell responses to AZD1222 COVID-19 vaccine. Assay: immunoSEQ multiplex PCR; the TCRdb copy retains only in-frame clones and omits some. The table records tens of thousands of clones, 75% to 90% of them present only once. General study results and limits: White British ancestry dominated among donors, who included more females, and clonal diversity was possibly underestimated. Among those given AZD1222, only 6 or 7 were seropositive at baseline. Among spike-specific TCRs, nearly half reportedly target unmutated variant regions.

On this clone: Its antigen remains unknown.

The CDR3 is made up of 15 amino acids. Trimming took off 6 bases at V and 10 bases at J, with 19 bases between the two ends. Germline V gene sequence: CDR1 MDHEN, CDR2 SYDVKM. The TCR originated in an adult in good health. The sequences come from peripheral blood, collected on day 0 of AZD1222 vaccination. The J gene is TRBJ1-6, the V gene TRBV28; D is possibly TRBD1 (6 bases). The CDR3 nucleotides read TGTGCCAGCAGGTTAAAGGACAGTTTAAGCTCACCCCTCCACTTT. This codes for CASRLKDSLSSPLHF.